Detailed here is one T cell receptor beta chain. The antigen remains undetermined. This may stem from a read error, because a much larger clone lies one nucleotide away. This sample was included in a study of T cell repertoires in cytomegalovirus infection. Study-level information: Based on public TCR beta signatures, there were indications of CMV infection and of a matching HLA type.

Whole-study findings and limits: The cumulative frequency of public TCR beta families identified carriers of CMV plus the relevant HLA. CMV-specific TCR beta clonotypes restricted by HLA-C dominated the ex vivo response.

Per germline, CDR1 SGHTA and CDR2 FQGNSA. The CDR3 has 14 residues. One entry per CDR3 protein, called by TCRdb with MiXCR from the reads. This sample has about 310,000 distinct CDR3 sequences, with 17% found just once. The sequenced material came from PBMCs. The J gene is TRBJ2-5, the V gene TRBV7-2; the match to TRBD2 covers 12 bases. The receptor comes from a human donor in good health (CMV status not recorded). Some clones in this sample may be carry-over from other donors' samples. CDR3 protein: CVSGTSGGKETQYF. CDR3 bases: TGTGTCAGCGGTACTAGCGGGGGGAAGGAGACCCAGTACTTC.